This paragraph covers one T cell receptor (beta chain) sequence. CDR1 and CDR2 from the germline V gene are KGHSH and LQKENI. The CDR3 runs 13 residues. With 3 bases clipped from V and 2 bases from J, the junction kept 0 bases outside the gene matches. The data are from a study of glioma-infiltrating T cells after dendritic cell vaccination. Profiling relied on immunoSEQ multiplex PCR, and the TCRdb table lists in-frame clones only, not all of them. This table has over 90,000 clones, 85% to 90% appearing once. The gene calls are TRBV18 and TRBJ2-5; 7 bases map to TRBD1. This receptor was taken from a human donor with glioblastoma. Specimen: blood, collected before dendritic cell vaccination. The CDR3 bases are TGTGCCAGCTCACCGGGACAGCAAGAGACCCAGTACTTC. It specifies CASSPGQQETQYF. The full variable domain, in which reference TRBV18 and TRBJ2-5 provide the parts outside the CDR3, is NAGVMQNPRHLVRRRGQEARLRCSPMKGHSHVYWYRQLPEEGLKFMVYLQKENIIDESGMPKERFSAEFPKEGPSILRIQQVVRGDSAAYFCASSPGQQETQYFGPGTRLLVL.